This T cell receptor (beta chain) comes out of a study of cytomegalovirus exposure and HLA in healthy donors. General study findings and limits: What was likely a sequencing artifact was a cluster of highly shared sequence variants.

Turning to this clone: The antigen is not known.

Vbeta (60) and Jbeta (13) primers were used in the PCR. The method was immunoSEQ multiplex PCR; TCRdb's version includes in-frame clones alone and lacks a portion of them. The table records 150,000 or so clones, 80% of them present only once. Germline assignment: CDR1 MGHRA and CDR2 YSYEKL. The CDR3 length is 17 residues. V lost 1 base to trimming and J lost 0 bases, with 16 bases between them. Sequenced input: PBMCs. The rearrangement uses TRBV4-1 and TRBJ2-7, with D possibly being TRBD2 (5 bases). This TCR was recovered from a man aged 18 to 35 in good health and CMV-seropositive. The CDR3 nucleotides are TGCGCCAGCAGCCAAGTGGCGGGCGACGCAAGCTCCTACGAGCAGTACTTC. Its protein is CASSQVAGDASSYEQYF.